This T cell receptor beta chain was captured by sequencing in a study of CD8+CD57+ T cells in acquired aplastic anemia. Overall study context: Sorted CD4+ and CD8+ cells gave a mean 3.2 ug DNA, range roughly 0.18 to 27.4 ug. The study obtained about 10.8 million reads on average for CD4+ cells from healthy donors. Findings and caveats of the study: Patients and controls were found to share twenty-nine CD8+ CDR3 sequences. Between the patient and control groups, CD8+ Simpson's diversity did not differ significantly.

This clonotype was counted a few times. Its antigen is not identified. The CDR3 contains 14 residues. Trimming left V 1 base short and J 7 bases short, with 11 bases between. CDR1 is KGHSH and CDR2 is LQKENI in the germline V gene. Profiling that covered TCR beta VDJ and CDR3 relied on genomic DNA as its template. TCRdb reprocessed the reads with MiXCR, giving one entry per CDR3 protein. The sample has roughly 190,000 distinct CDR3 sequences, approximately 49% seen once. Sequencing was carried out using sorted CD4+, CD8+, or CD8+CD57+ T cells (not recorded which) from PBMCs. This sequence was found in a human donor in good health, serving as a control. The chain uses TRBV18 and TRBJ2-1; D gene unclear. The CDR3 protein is CASSPRTAANEQFF. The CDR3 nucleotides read TGTGCCAGCTCACCACGGACGGCGGCAAATGAGCAGTTCTTC.